This T cell receptor (beta chain) derives from a study of control samples from healthy donors and cancer patients. This CDR3 spans 17 amino acids. The table lists this clone with a few counts. Using immunoSEQ multiplex PCR, the repertoire was profiled, and TCRdb retains in-frame clones only, with some absent. The table includes 110,000 to 150,000 clones, roughly 94% detected once. Sequenced input: PBMCs. The chain links TRBV21-1 to TRBJ1-5; TRBD1, as called in the table, went unchecked against the DNA. TRBV21-1 is described as a pseudogene. The sequence was obtained from a man in his fifties or sixties with colorectal cancer. The CDR3 spells CASSKSEGTGPDQPQHF. CDR3 nucleotide sequence: TGTGCCAGCAGCAAATCTGAGGGGACAGGGCCCGATCAGCCCCAGCATTTT.